Judged by abundance, the clone carrying this T cell receptor (beta chain) is medium-sized. What it binds is unknown. These data are taken from a study of T cell repertoires in aging, cancer and after chemotherapy. At the level of the study: Donors were grouped into six age bands spanning 30 or younger through 70 or older. Study results and limitations: In cancer patients, declining TCR diversity with age involved lost richness and lost evenness. Across the chemotherapy interval, each cancer cohort showed higher median generation probability, suggesting thymic rebound. Compared with age-matched healthy donors, untreated hematological or solid cancer patients showed higher blood TCR clonality.

A mixed TRB-A/B primer pool amplified rearranged TRB by multiplex touch-down PCR. TCRdb re-derived calls from the multiplex PCR reads in MiXCR, one entry per CDR3 protein. The data show 6,500 to 9,500 distinct CDR3 sequences, 20% to 25% seen once. TCR beta rearrangements were amplified from peripheral blood genomic DNA. The germline V and J ends were trimmed by 6 bases and 6 bases, with 17 bases remaining between them. Per germline, CDR1 LNHDA and CDR2 SQIVND (reference sequence). This CDR3 region has 14 residues. The V call is TRBV19, the J call TRBJ1-1; perhaps TRBD1 as D (6 bases). Source material: blood. This sequence was found in a human donor with a blood cancer. CDR3 loop: CASRLVGAGPEAFF. CDR3 sequence (DNA): TGTGCCAGTAGGCTTGTGGGGGCTGGACCTGAAGCTTTCTTT.